The next 2 T cell receptor beta chains were all read from a single sample in a study of response to subunit inactivated influenza vaccine. TCRdb fed the RT-PCR reads into MiXCR, producing one record per CDR3 protein. The repertoire holds just under 550,000 distinct CDR3 sequences, 20% to 25% seen once, with 2.5% to 3% in the top ten. The same sample was also studied in work on T cells expressing NK-cell markers. This second study says: Scientists made TCR beta cDNA using 5'RACE template switching with UMIs.

The specimen was CD4+ T cells sorted from PBMCs, collected 12 days after vaccination. The receptor source for this set is a man aged 50 or older who received an inactivated influenza vaccine.

This sequence joins TRBV28 and TRBJ2-7; 12 nucleotides align to TRBD2. The CDR3 has 14 residues. Germline values: CDR1 MDHEN, CDR2 SYDVKM. Losses at the gene ends were 9 bases for V and 3 bases for J; bases not matched to a gene: 6. The DNA for the CDR3 is TGTGCCAGTGTCGGACTAGCGGGGATCTACGAGCAGTACTTC. Translation: CASVGLAGIYEQYF.

This rearrangement joins TRBV5-1 to TRBJ2-1; TRBD2 matches 13 bases. J was trimmed by 4 bases and V by 3 bases; bases with no gene match: 10. CDR3 size: 18 residues. Germline-derived CDR1 and CDR2 are SGHRS and YFSETQ. The CDR3 nucleotides read TGCGCCAGCAGCTACACCTGGACTAGCGGGGGCCTATACAATGAGCAGTTCTTC. As protein: CASSYTWTSGGLYNEQFF.